These 7 T cell receptor beta chains originate from one sample sequenced in a study of blood T cell repertoires in COVID-19. The protocol was immunoSEQ multiplex PCR, while the TCRdb copy is restricted to in-frame clones and leaves out a portion. Of 150,000 to 200,000 clones detected, 80% to 90% appear once; the ten largest clones hold under 8.5%. Sequencing was carried out using peripheral blood. These receptor sequences come from a man in his forties or fifties who had recovered from COVID-19.

V usage is TRBV9 and J usage is TRBJ2-5, with D tentatively TRBD1 (6 bases). V shed 3 bases and J shed 2 bases, with 14 bases lying between them. This CDR3 spans 15 amino acids. CDR1 and CDR2 from the germline V gene are SGDLS and YYNGEE. CDR3 sequence (DNA): TGTGCCAGCAGCGCCCTAACAGGGCAACAAGAGACCCAGTACTTC. Its protein product is CASSALTGQQETQYF.

The chain links TRBV6-5 to TRBJ2-7; the D gene is possibly TRBD2 (6 bases). The germline gives CDR1 MNHEY, CDR2 SVGAGI. The CDR3 runs to 12 residues. Trimming cost V 11 bases and J 0 bases, with 11 bases left between them. In DNA, the CDR3 is TGTGCCGCTAGCGCCAACTCCTACGAGCAGTACTTC. Protein: CAASANSYEQYF.

V and J are TRBV4-3 and TRBJ2-7; 9 bases line up with TRBD1. The junction had 8 bases not matched to a gene; V was cut back by 1 base and J by 4 bases. Germline V CDR1 and CDR2: LGHNA, YSLEER. There are 16 residues in the CDR3. CDR3 nucleotide sequence: TGCGCCAGCAGCCAAGTCCCGGGGACAGGGACTTACGAGCAGTACTTC. It is translated as CASSQVPGTGTYEQYF.

This clone was detected a few times. This chain connects TRBV7-9 to TRBJ2-2; D is undetermined. This CDR3 region has 17 residues. Germline loops: CDR1 SEHNR, CDR2 FQNEAQ (reference sequence). Trimming removed 1 base from V and 2 bases from J, with 14 bases in between. The CDR3 spells CASSLELAQANTGELFF. The CDR3 DNA is TGTGCCAGCAGCTTAGAGCTGGCCCAGGCAAACACCGGGGAGCTGTTTTTT.

The J gene is TRBJ2-3, the V gene TRBV7-9; no clear D. Germline CDR1 and CDR2: SEHNR and FQNEAQ (reference sequence). Trimming took 2 bases from V and 7 from J, leaving 4 bases between them. CDR3 size: 11 residues. CDR3 in amino acids: CASSLQNTQYF. The CDR3 nucleotides are TGTGCCAGCAGCTTACAGAATACGCAGTATTTT.

The sample holds one count of this clone. This rearrangement joins TRBV11-2 to TRBJ1-1; D is ambiguous. Trimming removed 5 bases at V and 1 base at J, with 8 bases between. Germline CDR1 SGHAT, CDR2 FQNNGV. There are 13 residues in the CDR3. CDR3 in amino acids: CASSPIGNTEAFF. CDR3 in DNA: TGTGCCAGCAGCCCCATCGGGAACACTGAAGCTTTCTTT.

The chain carries TRBV7-9 and TRBJ2-3; TRBD2 aligns across 8 bases. Trimming cost V 2 bases and J 5 bases; bases outside gene matches: 6. The CDR3 spans 15 residues. CDR1 and CDR2 (germline): SEHNR, FQNEAQ (reference sequence). The chain's CDR3 is CASSLNSGIGDTQYF. The CDR3 nucleotides are TGTGCCAGCAGCTTAAATAGCGGGATTGGAGATACGCAGTATTTT.